The present T cell receptor (beta chain) was sequenced within a study of blood T cell repertoires in COVID-19. Libraries were prepared by immunoSEQ multiplex PCR; TCRdb keeps only in-frame clonotypes and omits some of them. The repertoire holds some 90,000 clones, with 70% to 90% as singletons. The CDR3 sequence is 19 residues long. This clonotype originated in an elderly woman with acute or convalescent COVID-19. Sequenced: peripheral blood. This chain links TRBV1 with TRBJ2-1; TRBD2 is taken as the D call from the table, unchecked against the DNA. TRBV1 is recorded as a pseudogene. The CDR3 reads CTSSQLSGGASRSYNEQFF. DNA of the CDR3: TGCACCAGCAGCCAACTTAGCGGGGGGGCCTCCCGTTCCTACAATGAGCAGTTCTTC.